Given below is one TCR beta chain in context. Its antigen is not known. With 6 bases clipped from V and 3 bases from J, the junction kept 5 bases outside the gene matches. Germline V gene sequence: CDR1 MNHEY, CDR2 SVGAGI. The CDR3 totals 15 residues. At sampling all donors were nominally healthy, likely with unrecorded immune exposures. Use of 60 Vbeta and 13 Jbeta primers characterized the PCR. The protocol was immunoSEQ multiplex PCR, while the TCRdb copy is restricted to in-frame clones and leaves out a portion. Of approximately 260,000 clones listed, about 90% are singletons. This specimen belongs to a study of cytomegalovirus exposure and HLA in healthy donors. General study results and limits: Per a later analysis, HLA-associated TCR beta chains showed more clonal expansion than other, equally common TCR beta chains. Earlier analysis yielded a pattern in which most TCR beta V segments were productive about 90% or about 30% of the time. Presence/absence results assume similar sequencing depth per donor, which may not hold.

The sequenced sample consisted of PBMCs. The TCR comes from a girl aged 2 to 9 in good health and CMV-seronegative. V gene TRBV6-5 combines with J gene TRBJ2-7; TRBD2 matches at 13 bases. The DNA of the CDR3 is TGTGCCAGCAGACTAGGGACTAGCGGGGACTACGAGCAGTACTTC. Protein sequence: CASRLGTSGDYEQYF.